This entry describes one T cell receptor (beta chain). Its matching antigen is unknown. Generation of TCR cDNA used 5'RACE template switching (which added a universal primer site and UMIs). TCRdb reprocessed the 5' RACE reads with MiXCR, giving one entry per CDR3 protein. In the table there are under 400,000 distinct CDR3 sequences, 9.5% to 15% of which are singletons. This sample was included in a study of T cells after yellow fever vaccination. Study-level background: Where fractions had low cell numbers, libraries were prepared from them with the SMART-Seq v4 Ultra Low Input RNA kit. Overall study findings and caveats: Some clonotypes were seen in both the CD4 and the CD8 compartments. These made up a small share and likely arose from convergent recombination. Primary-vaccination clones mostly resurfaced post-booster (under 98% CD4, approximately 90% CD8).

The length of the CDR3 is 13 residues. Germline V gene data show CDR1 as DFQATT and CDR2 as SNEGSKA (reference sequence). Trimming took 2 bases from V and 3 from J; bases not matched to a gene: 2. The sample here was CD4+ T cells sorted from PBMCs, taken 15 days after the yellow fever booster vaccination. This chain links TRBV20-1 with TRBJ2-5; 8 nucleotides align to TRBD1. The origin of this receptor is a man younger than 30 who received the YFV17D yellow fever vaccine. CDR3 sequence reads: CSARRTGKETQYF. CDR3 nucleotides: TGCAGTGCTAGACGGACAGGGAAAGAGACCCAGTACTTC.